This passage covers 32 T cell receptor beta chains from one sample sequenced in a study of T cell responses to AZD1222 COVID-19 vaccine. This table comes from immunoSEQ multiplex PCR, and its TCRdb copy is limited to in-frame clones, with some not included. The data show 95,000 to 100,000 clones, 88% seen once. The sequencing here drew on peripheral blood, taken 28 days after the second AZD1222 dose. The receptors were sampled from an adult who received the AZD1222 COVID-19 vaccine.

V and J are TRBV10-3 and TRBJ1-2; 9 bases fit TRBD1. The J segment lost 7 bases and the V segment lost 4 bases, leaving 1 base of the junction unmatched. This CDR3 contains 12 residues. CDR1 is ENHRY and CDR2 is SYGVKD in the germline V gene. The CDR3 DNA reads as TGTGCCATCAGTGGGACAGGGGCTGGCTACACCTTC. Translating gives CAISGTGAGYTF.

The J gene is TRBJ2-5, the V gene TRBV11-2; the D is unclear. CDR1 is SGHAT, CDR2 FQNNGV, per germline. This CDR3 spans 13 amino acids. Trimming cost V 4 bases and J 5 bases, with 11 bases left between them. CDR3 residues: CASSSTSRETQYF. The CDR3 DNA reads TGTGCCAGCAGCTCCACCTCGAGGGAGACCCAGTACTTC.

The chain has TRBV28 and TRBJ2-7; 9 bases match TRBD1. CDR1 and CDR2 (germline): MDHEN, SYDVKM. The V segment lost 5 bases and the J segment 1 base; nucleotides outside the gene matches: 3. CDR3 length: 14 residues. The CDR3 reads CASSPTGGSYEQYF. CDR3 sequence (DNA): TGTGCCAGCAGTCCGACAGGGGGATCCTACGAGCAGTACTTC. Combining the CDR3 with reference TRBV28 and TRBJ2-7 gives the whole variable domain DVKVTQSSRYLVKRTGEKVFLECVQDMDHENMFWYRQDPGLGLRLIYFSYDVKMKEKGDIPEGYSVSREKKERFSLILESASTNQTSMYLCASSPTGGSYEQYFGPGTRLTVT.

This chain joins TRBV27 and TRBJ2-7; possible D gene TRBD2, 5 bases. V was clipped by 4 bases and J by 0 bases, with 13 bases between them. The CDR3 runs to 15 residues. The germline gives CDR1 MNHEY, CDR2 SMNVEV (reference sequence). CDR3: CASSSGGADSYEQYF. CDR3 coding DNA: TGTGCCAGCAGTTCTGGAGGAGCGGACTCCTACGAGCAGTACTTC.

The V call is TRBV28, the J call TRBJ1-2; D is unresolved. Trimming took off 3 bases at V and 6 bases at J, with 14 bases between the two ends. The CDR3 consists of 14 residues. Germline-derived CDR1 and CDR2 are MDHEN and SYDVKM. This CDR3 reads CASSLPHTLDGYTF. The CDR3 DNA is TGTGCCAGCAGTTTGCCGCACACTCTCGATGGCTACACCTTC.

The gene calls are TRBV6-2 or TRBV6-3 and TRBJ2-4, with D perhaps matching TRBD1 or TRBD2 (5 bases each). The CDR3 loop spans 12 amino acids. Germline V gene data show CDR1 as MNHEY and CDR2 as SVGEGT. V was clipped by 4 bases and J by 8 bases, with 9 bases between them. The CDR3 DNA is TGTGCCAGCAGTTTATTGGGGGACATTCAGTACTTC. It encodes CASSLLGDIQYF.

The chain has TRBV21-1 and TRBJ2-7; TRBD1, the D gene given by the table, was not confirmed from the DNA. TRBV21-1 is a known pseudogene. This CDR3 region has 15 residues. DNA for the CDR3: TGTGCCAGCAGACTCCGGGACAGGGGTTCCTACGAGCAGTACTTC. Translating it yields CASRLRDRGSYEQYF.

This rearrangement joins TRBV11-2 to TRBJ1-1, with 7 bases lining up with TRBD1. The CDR3 has 13 residues. Trimming cost V 3 bases and J 7 bases; bases outside gene matches: 5. CDR1 is SGHAT, CDR2 FQNNGV, per germline. The CDR3 DNA reads as TGTGCCAGCAGCTTTAATCAGGGGGTTGAAGCTTTCTTT. It is translated as CASSFNQGVEAFF.

The chain carries TRBV19 and TRBJ2-2; D might be TRBD1 (6 bases). The germline CDR1 and CDR2 sequences are LNHDA and SQIVND (reference sequence). CDR3 size: 13 residues. Trimming cost V 4 bases and J 5 bases, with 8 bases left between them. CDR3 amino acids: CASSTQGTGELFF. The CDR3 region has the DNA TGTGCCAGTAGTACGCAGGGGACCGGGGAGCTGTTTTTT.

This chain links TRBV2 with TRBJ2-7; 7 bases agree with TRBD2. CDR3 length: 14 amino acids. V shed 5 bases and J 2 bases; nucleotides not matched to a gene: 6. Looked up from germline, CDR1 is SNHLY and CDR2 is FYNNEI. The CDR3 DNA sequence: TGTGCCAGCAGTACCGGGACTATCCCCTACGAGCAGTACTTC. It encodes CASSTGTIPYEQYF.

This chain joins TRBV27 and TRBJ2-1; TRBD2 might be the D (5 bases). CDR1 and CDR2 (germline): MNHEY, SMNVEV (reference sequence). CDR3 size: 15 residues. The V end was cut by 3 bases, the J end by 5 bases, with 14 bases between. CDR3 loop: CASSFFSGKNNEQFF. CDR3 DNA sequence: TGTGCCAGCAGTTTCTTCAGCGGCAAGAACAATGAGCAGTTCTTC.

The CDR3 sequence is CASSDRLAGDSETQYF. The CDR3 coding sequence is TGTGCCAGCAGTGATAGGCTAGCGGGAGACTCGGAGACCCAGTACTTC. This chain links TRBV6-1 with TRBJ2-5; TRBD2 matches 10 bases. Germline values: CDR1 MNHNS, CDR2 SASEGT. This CDR3 has 16 amino acids. Trimming took 3 bases from V and 5 from J; bases not matched to a gene: 9.

The chain has TRBV24-1 and TRBJ1-5; D unclear. The CDR3 has 14 amino acids. V was clipped by 12 bases and J by 0 bases, with 14 bases between them. The V gene's germline CDR1 is KGHDR and CDR2 SFDVKD. The CDR3 loop is CALSVVGSNQPQHF. The CDR3 coding sequence is TGTGCCCTCAGTGTAGTCGGTAGCAATCAGCCCCAGCATTTT.

This chain uses TRBV5-8 with TRBJ2-3, with no clear D. CDR3 length: 12 amino acids. The V gene lost 6 bases and the J gene lost 3 bases, with 8 bases spanning the gap. Germline assignment: CDR1 SGHTS and CDR2 YDEGEE. CDR3 DNA: TGTGCCAGCACAAGGATTACAGATACGCAGTATTTT. Translating it yields CASTRITDTQYF.

A single count supports this clone. This chain connects TRBV27 to TRBJ2-7, with 7 bases identical to TRBD1. V shed 6 bases and J 2 bases; nucleotides not matched to a gene: 4. The CDR3 consists of 13 residues. CDR1 MNHEY and CDR2 SMNVEV come from the germline V gene (reference sequence). The CDR3 DNA follows: TGTGCCAGCAGCGACAGGGTAGCCTACGAGCAGTACTTC. Encoded protein: CASSDRVAYEQYF.

The V gene is TRBV21-1, the J gene TRBJ2-7; no check of the table's D call, TRBD2, against the DNA was made. TRBV21-1 is a documented pseudogene. The CDR3 consists of 21 residues. This chain's CDR3 is CASSKVGRLAGAPRSSYEQYF. CDR3 DNA sequence: TGTGCCAGCAGCAAAGTGGGACGACTAGCGGGAGCTCCCAGGAGCTCCTACGAGCAGTACTTC.

The chain uses TRBV28 and TRBJ2-5; TRBD2 agrees at 7 bases. Per the germline V gene, CDR1 is MDHEN and CDR2 is SYDVKM. V lost 4 bases, J lost 6 bases, and 5 bases stayed unmatched. This CDR3 region has 13 residues. The CDR3 reads CASSSGGGQTQYF. CDR3 sequence (DNA): TGTGCCAGCAGTTCCGGGGGAGGGCAGACCCAGTACTTC.

This chain links TRBV11-2 with TRBJ1-2; 8 bases are a match to TRBD1. In germline, CDR1 is SGHAT, CDR2 FQNNGV. Trimming cost V 5 bases and J 1 base; bases outside gene matches: 9. The CDR3 length is 16 residues. CDR3 residues: CASSPRAGGVNYGYTF. CDR3 nucleotides: TGTGCCAGCAGCCCTAGGGCAGGGGGCGTTAACTATGGCTACACCTTC.

The chain has TRBV5-1 and TRBJ2-7; 10 nucleotides match TRBD2. Trimming cost V 0 bases and J 6 bases; bases outside gene matches: 6. There are 15 residues in the CDR3. Germline V lookup: CDR1 SGHRS, CDR2 YFSETQ. The CDR3 sequence: CASSLEAGGGSEQYF. The CDR3 region has the DNA TGCGCCAGCAGCTTGGAAGCGGGAGGGGGGAGCGAGCAGTACTTC.

This sequence joins TRBV13 and TRBJ1-1; no definite D call. This CDR3 region has 13 residues. CDR1 PRHDT and CDR2 FYEKMQ come from the germline V gene (reference sequence). Deletions cut 8 bases from V and 7 bases from J, with 17 bases between. CDR3 residues: CASRTPRSVEAFF. The CDR3 DNA reads as TGTGCCAGCCGTACACCTCGAAGTGTTGAAGCTTTCTTT.

The V call is TRBV3-1 (or the pseudogene TRBV3-2), the J call TRBJ2-7; 7 nucleotides line up with TRBD1. The CDR3 extends over 15 amino acids. The ends lost 0 bases at V and 6 bases at J; junction bases unmatched: 8. Germline CDR1 reads LGHDT; CDR2 reads YNNKEL (reference sequence). CDR3 in amino acids: CASSQDATGAAEQYF. DNA for the CDR3: TGTGCCAGCAGCCAAGATGCTACAGGGGCGGCCGAGCAGTACTTC.

The chain combines TRBV30 with TRBJ1-6; D ambiguous. V was cut by 0 bases and J by 10 bases, with 13 bases left in between. Germline V gives CDR1 GTSNPN, CDR2 SVGIG (reference sequence). The CDR3 covers 14 residues. The CDR3 DNA reads as TGTGCCTGGAGTGTCGGGCAGGCGGGGTCACCCCTCCACTTT. Encoded protein: CAWSVGQAGSPLHF.

The rearrangement links TRBV10-3 to TRBJ2-1; tentative D call: TRBD1 (6 bases). Trimming left V 10 bases short and J 5 bases short, with 18 bases between. CDR1 ENHRY and CDR2 SYGVKD come from the germline V gene. The CDR3 has 14 residues. CDR3 nucleotide sequence: TGTGCCACCCAATCAGGGGTATTGGACAATGAGCAGTTCTTC. Translation: CATQSGVLDNEQFF.

V and J are TRBV30 and TRBJ2-5; D unresolved. CDR3 size: 12 residues. Trimming shortened V by 3 bases and J by 4 bases, and 9 bases separated the two germline ends. Per the germline V gene, CDR1 is GTSNPN and CDR2 is SVGIG (reference sequence). The CDR3 DNA is TGTGCCTGGAGCGTCGGTGGAGAGACCCAGTACTTC. Translating it yields CAWSVGGETQYF.

This clone was picked up one time. CDR3 in DNA: TGTGCCAGCTACGAACCGGGGGGCACGGACTATGGCTACACCTTC. Amino acid sequence: CASYEPGGTDYGYTF. The V gene is TRBV7-9, the J gene TRBJ1-2, with D perhaps matching TRBD1 (6 bases). The ends were cut back, 8 bases at V and 3 bases at J, with 19 bases in the middle. Germline V lookup: CDR1 SEHNR, CDR2 FQNEAQ (reference sequence). The CDR3 contains 15 residues. Variable domain in full (rest from reference TRBV7-9 and TRBJ1-2): DTGVSQNPRHKITKRGQNVTFRCDPISEHNRLYWYRQTLGQGPEFLTYFQNEAQLEKSRLLSDRFSAERPKGSFSTLEIQRTEQGDSAMYLCASYEPGGTDYGYTFGSGTRLTVV.

This chain joins TRBV5-1 and TRBJ1-5, with TRBD1 identical over 11 bases. V dropped 3 bases and J dropped 6; count of bases not matched to a gene: 5. From germline, CDR1 is SGHRS and CDR2 YFSETQ. This CDR3 has 15 residues. The CDR3 reads CASSSGQGASQPQHF. CDR3 coding DNA: TGCGCCAGCAGCTCCGGACAGGGGGCAAGTCAGCCCCAGCATTTT. The variable domain in full, completed from reference TRBV5-1 and TRBJ1-5, reads KAGVTQTPRYLIKTRGQQVTLSCSPISGHRSVSWYQQTPGQGLQFLFEYFSETQRNKGNFPGRFSGRQFSNSRSEMNVSTLELGDSALYLCASSSGQGASQPQHFGDGTRLSIL.

This rearrangement joins TRBV2 to TRBJ2-1; 13 bases map to TRBD2. The germline gives CDR1 SNHLY, CDR2 FYNNEI. The CDR3 extends over 16 amino acids. Trimming removed 6 bases from V and 9 bases from J; junction bases left unmatched: 11. The CDR3 here is CASRLLAGGEGGEQFF. The DNA of the CDR3 is TGTGCCAGCAGGCTACTAGCGGGAGGGGAGGGGGGTGAGCAGTTCTTC.

The chain uses TRBV6-1 and TRBJ1-1, with a tentative D call TRBD1 (6 bases). CDR1 is MNHNS and CDR2 is SASEGT in the germline V gene. The CDR3 is made up of 15 amino acids. Deletions cut 2 bases from V and 1 base from J, with 11 bases between. This CDR3 is CASSETGSGNTEAFF. CDR3 nucleotide sequence: TGTGCCAGCAGTGAAACAGGGTCGGGGAACACTGAAGCTTTCTTT.

By share of the sample, this clone is medium-sized. This chain links TRBV4-2 with TRBJ2-7; the D gene is possibly TRBD1 (6 bases). The CDR3 sequence is 13 residues long. Germline V gives CDR1 LGHNA, CDR2 YNFKEQ. V was trimmed by 4 bases and J by 5 bases, leaving 12 bases between them. The CDR3 DNA reads TGTGCCAGCAGCCTAAAGACAGGTGACGAGCAGTACTTC. It is translated as CASSLKTGDEQYF.

The chain recombines TRBV5-6 with TRBJ1-6; TRBD1 might be the D (5 bases). Trimming pared 4 bases from V and 0 bases from J, leaving 11 bases between. Germline CDR1 and CDR2: SGHDT and YYEEEE. This CDR3 contains 16 residues. In DNA, the CDR3 is TGTGCCAGCAGCCGTACAGGAGGCTCCTATAATTCACCCCTCCACTTT. This gives the protein CASSRTGGSYNSPLHF.

The CDR3 is CASSEIPTGNEKLFF. CDR3 DNA: TGTGCCAGCAGCGAAATACCCACGGGTAATGAAAAACTGTTTTTT. This rearrangement joins TRBV7-9 to TRBJ1-4, with D uncertain. V was pared by 5 bases and J by 4 bases, with 14 bases between. The germline CDR1 and CDR2 sequences are SEHNR and FQNEAQ (reference sequence). The CDR3 covers 15 residues.

This clone has more than one count but fewer than ten. The genes are TRBV28 and TRBJ2-2; D is perhaps TRBD2 (6 bases). V gave up 4 bases and J gave up 1 base, with 10 bases separating them. Germline V gene data show CDR1 as MDHEN and CDR2 as SYDVKM. The CDR3 is 15 amino acids. CDR3 loop: CASSWAGRNTGELFF. The CDR3, as DNA: TGTGCCAGCAGTTGGGCCGGGAGGAACACCGGGGAGCTGTTTTTT.